One and the same sample provided the 10 T cell receptor beta chains below, sequenced in a study of CD8 T cells in ankylosing spondylitis. MiXCR, run by TCRdb on the 5' RACE reads, gives a single entry per CDR3 protein. The sample shows about 250,000 distinct CDR3 sequences, roughly 18% of them seen only once. Material for sequencing was blood, either unsorted or a sorted T cell fraction (not recorded which). These receptors originate from a male donor with ankylosing spondylitis or in good health (not recorded which).

This clonotype has a handful of counts. This sequence joins TRBV10-3 and TRBJ1-1; 7 bases align to TRBD1. Germline lookup yields CDR1 ENHRY and CDR2 SYGVKD. With 2 bases clipped from V and 5 bases from J, the junction kept 2 bases outside the gene matches. The length of the CDR3 is 13 residues. The CDR3 nucleotides are TGTGCCATCAGTGAGCCAGGGGGGACTGAAGCTTTCTTT. It codes for CAISEPGGTEAFF.

This clonotype was observed a few times. The chain uses TRBV10-3 and TRBJ2-2, with 11 bases aligning to TRBD2. Trimming at V came to 6 bases and at J to 2 bases, leaving 5 bases not matched to a gene. Germline CDR1 and CDR2: ENHRY and SYGVKD. This CDR3 is 16 amino acids long. CDR3 DNA sequence: TGTGCCATCAGAGAGGGACTAGCGGAAAACACCGGGGAGCTGTTTTTT. It is translated as CAIREGLAENTGELFF.

In this sample, this clonotype turned up a few times. The rearrangement joins TRBV29-1 to TRBJ2-7, with D unresolved. CDR3 length equals 10 residues. Germline-derived CDR1 and CDR2 are SQVTM and ANQGSEA. V was shortened by 4 bases and J by 5 bases, with 6 bases between the two germline ends. The CDR3 DNA follows: TGCAGCGTTGTTCGGAACGAGCAGTACTTC. Its protein product is CSVVRNEQYF.

This clonotype has only a few counts. J is TRBJ2-7 and V is TRBV5-1, with D perhaps TRBD1 or TRBD2 (5 bases each). Trimming left V 4 bases short and J 2 bases short, with 13 bases between. Germline CDR1 is SGHRS and CDR2 is YFSETQ. This CDR3 is 14 amino acids long. The CDR3: CASSLRDQTYEQYF. CDR3 coding DNA: TGCGCCAGCAGCCTCCGGGACCAAACCTACGAGCAGTACTTC.

The genes are TRBV27 and TRBJ2-5, with D possibly called TRBD1 or TRBD2 (5 bases each). CDR3 length: 14 residues. In germline, CDR1 is MNHEY, CDR2 SMNVEV (reference sequence). V lost 5 bases to trimming and J lost 9 bases, with 19 bases between them. The CDR3 reads CASSPAGAGGPQYF. The CDR3, as DNA: TGTGCCAGCAGTCCCGCTGGGGCCGGCGGGCCCCAGTACTTC.

This clonotype was counted at least ten times. The chain joins TRBV29-1 to TRBJ2-1; 9 nucleotides agree with TRBD1. The germline CDR1 and CDR2 sequences are SQVTM and ANQGSEA. There are 15 residues in the CDR3. J lost 2 bases, V lost 4 bases, and 6 bases had no gene match. CDR3 amino acids: CSVGGGDRAYNEQFF. For the CDR3, the DNA is TGCAGCGTTGGGGGGGGGGACAGGGCCTACAATGAGCAGTTCTTC.

This clonotype was counted between two and nine times. V usage is TRBV29-1 and J usage is TRBJ2-1, with 8 bases fitting TRBD1. Losses at the gene ends were 6 bases for V and 5 bases for J; bases not matched to a gene: 9. Germline-derived CDR1 and CDR2 are SQVTM and ANQGSEA. The CDR3 runs 14 residues. The CDR3 sequence: CSVPDRAVNNEQFF. The CDR3 DNA reads TGCAGCGTCCCGGACAGGGCTGTCAACAATGAGCAGTTCTTC.

The chain combines TRBV29-1 with TRBJ1-1; no definite D call. The CDR3 spans 12 residues. Deletions cut 7 bases from V and 3 bases from J, with 12 bases between. Looked up from germline, CDR1 is SQVTM and CDR2 is ANQGSEA. The CDR3 reads CSARQRDTEAFF. In nucleotides, the CDR3 is TGCAGCGCCCGCCAAAGGGACACTGAAGCTTTCTTT.

The chain links TRBV7-2 to TRBJ2-7; TRBD1 aligns across 7 bases. Germline loops: CDR1 SGHTA, CDR2 FQGNSA. V trimming: 5 bases; J trimming: 2 bases; junction bases outside the gene matches: 9. The CDR3 spans 15 residues. As DNA, the CDR3 is TGTGCCAGCAGCCTCCAGGGGGTGTCCGCCTACGAGCAGTACTTC. It encodes CASSLQGVSAYEQYF.

The count of this clonotype is one. The chain is built from TRBV4-1 and TRBJ2-7; D uncertain. V gave up 1 base and J gave up 7 bases, with 11 bases separating them. The germline gives CDR1 MGHRA, CDR2 YSYEKL. The CDR3 sequence is 13 residues long. CDR3 protein: CASSQVAHLEQYF. CDR3 bases: TGCGCCAGCAGCCAAGTTGCTCACTTGGAGCAGTACTTC.